This TCR beta chain was identified in a study of T cell responses to AZD1222 COVID-19 vaccine. Findings of the study overall: Targeting of unmutated variant regions was reportedly seen in nearly half of spike-specific TCRs. Just a handful of AZD1222 recipients were seropositive at baseline. Possibly, clonal diversity was underestimated; donors were largely white British and included more females. Repertoire sampling occurred only after the peak T cell response.

Assay: immunoSEQ multiplex PCR; the TCRdb copy retains only in-frame clones and omits some. The sample yields roughly 140,000 clones, around 88% seen once. Details on this clone: Its antigen is unidentified.

The material sequenced was peripheral blood, taken on day 0 of MenACWY control vaccination. The receptor was derived from an adult in good health.

In DNA, the CDR3 is TGTGCCAGCAGCCGCGAGAACTCCGGGGGTCCCCGGGGTGAAGCTTTCTTT. Protein: CASSRENSGGPRGEAFF. This chain links TRBV3-1 (or the pseudogene TRBV3-2) with TRBJ1-1; maybe TRBD1 (5 bases). The CDR3 spans 17 residues. Germline CDR1 is LGHDT and CDR2 is YNNKEL (reference sequence). V dropped 4 bases and J dropped 7 bases, with 25 bases sitting between them.